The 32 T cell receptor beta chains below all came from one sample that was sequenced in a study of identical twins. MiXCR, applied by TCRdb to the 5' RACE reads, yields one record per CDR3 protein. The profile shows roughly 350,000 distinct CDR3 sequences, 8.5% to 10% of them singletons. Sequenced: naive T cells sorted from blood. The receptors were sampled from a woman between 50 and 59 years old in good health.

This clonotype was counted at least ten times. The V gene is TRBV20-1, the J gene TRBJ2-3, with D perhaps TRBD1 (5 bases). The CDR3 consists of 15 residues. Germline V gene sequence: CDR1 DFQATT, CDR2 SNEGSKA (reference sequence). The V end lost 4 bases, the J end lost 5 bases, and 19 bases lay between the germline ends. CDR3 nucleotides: TGCAGTGCTATGAAGGGGCCGGTTTGGGTAGATACGCAGTATTTT. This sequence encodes CSAMKGPVWVDTQYF.

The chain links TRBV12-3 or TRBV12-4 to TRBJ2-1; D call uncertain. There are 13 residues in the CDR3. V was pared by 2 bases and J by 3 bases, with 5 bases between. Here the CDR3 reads CASSLSDYNEQFF. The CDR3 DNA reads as TGTGCCAGCAGTTTATCCGACTACAATGAGCAGTTCTTC.

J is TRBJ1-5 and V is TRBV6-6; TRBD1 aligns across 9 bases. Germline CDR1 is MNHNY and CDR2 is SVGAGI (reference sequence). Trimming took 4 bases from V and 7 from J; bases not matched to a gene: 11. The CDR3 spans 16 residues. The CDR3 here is CASSSPDRGLGQPQHF. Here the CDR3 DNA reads TGTGCCAGCAGTTCTCCGGACAGGGGATTAGGACAGCCCCAGCATTTT.

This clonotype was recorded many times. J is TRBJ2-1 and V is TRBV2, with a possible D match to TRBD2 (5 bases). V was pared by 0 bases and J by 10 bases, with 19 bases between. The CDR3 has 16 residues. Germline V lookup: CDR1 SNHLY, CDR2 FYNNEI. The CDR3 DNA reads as TGTGCCAGCAGTGAAGCGAAGGGAGCGTACTCTTCGGAGCAGTTCTTC. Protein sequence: CASSEAKGAYSSEQFF. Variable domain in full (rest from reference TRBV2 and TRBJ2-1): EPEVTQTPSHQVTQMGQEVILRCVPISNHLYFYWYRQILGQKVEFLVSFYNNEISEKSEIFDDQFSVERPDGSNFTLKIRSTKLEDSAMYFCASSEAKGAYSSEQFFGPGTRLTVL.

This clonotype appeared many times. The chain's CDR3 is CASRRAGGPYGYTF. The CDR3, as DNA: TGCGCCAGCAGACGTGCTGGGGGCCCCTATGGCTACACCTTC. The chain uses TRBV4-1 and TRBJ1-2, with a tentative D call TRBD1 (6 bases). CDR3 length equals 14 residues. Trimming removed 6 bases at V and 4 bases at J, with 15 bases between. Germline V CDR1 and CDR2: MGHRA, YSYEKL.

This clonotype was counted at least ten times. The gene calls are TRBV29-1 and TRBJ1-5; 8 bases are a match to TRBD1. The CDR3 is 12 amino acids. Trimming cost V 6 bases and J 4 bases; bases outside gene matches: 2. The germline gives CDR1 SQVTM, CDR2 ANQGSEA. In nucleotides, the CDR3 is TGCAGCGTCCAGGGGGCTAATCAGCCCCAGCATTTT. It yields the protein CSVQGANQPQHF.

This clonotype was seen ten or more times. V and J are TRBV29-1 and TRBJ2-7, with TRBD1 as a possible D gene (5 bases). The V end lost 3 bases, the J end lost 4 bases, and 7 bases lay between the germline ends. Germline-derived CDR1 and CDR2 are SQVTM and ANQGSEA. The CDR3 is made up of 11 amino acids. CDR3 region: CSVDKGYEQYF. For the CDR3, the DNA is TGCAGCGTTGATAAGGGGTACGAGCAGTACTTC.

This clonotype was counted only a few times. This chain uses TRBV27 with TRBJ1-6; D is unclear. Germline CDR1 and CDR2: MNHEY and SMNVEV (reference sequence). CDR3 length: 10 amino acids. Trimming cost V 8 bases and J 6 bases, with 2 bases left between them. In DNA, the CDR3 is TGTGCCAGCCTTAATTCACCCCTCCACTTT. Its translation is CASLNSPLHF.

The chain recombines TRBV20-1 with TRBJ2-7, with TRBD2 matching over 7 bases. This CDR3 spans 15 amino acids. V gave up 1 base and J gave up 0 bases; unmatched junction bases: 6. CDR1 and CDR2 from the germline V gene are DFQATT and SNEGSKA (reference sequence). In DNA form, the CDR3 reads TGCAGTGCTAGAGGGGGAGGGCAGGTCTCCTACGAGCAGTACTTC. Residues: CSARGGGQVSYEQYF.

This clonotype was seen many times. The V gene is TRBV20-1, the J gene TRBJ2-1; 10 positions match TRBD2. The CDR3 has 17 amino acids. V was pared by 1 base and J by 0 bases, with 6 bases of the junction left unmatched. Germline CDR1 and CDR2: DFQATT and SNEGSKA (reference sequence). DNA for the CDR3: TGCAGTGCTAGAGTCCTTCCTAGCGGGAGCTCCTACAATGAGCAGTTCTTC. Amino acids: CSARVLPSGSSYNEQFF.

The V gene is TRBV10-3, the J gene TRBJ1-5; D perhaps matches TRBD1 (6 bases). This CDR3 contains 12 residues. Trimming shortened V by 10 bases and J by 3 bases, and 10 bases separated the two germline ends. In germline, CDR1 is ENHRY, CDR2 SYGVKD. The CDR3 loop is CATGQFNQPQHF. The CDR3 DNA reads TGTGCCACCGGACAGTTCAATCAGCCCCAGCATTTT.

CDR3 protein: CASTIRAGDTIYF. In DNA, the CDR3 is TGTGCCAGCACCATCCGAGCAGGGGACACCATATATTTT. The chain employs TRBV12-3 or TRBV12-4 and TRBJ1-3; TRBD1 might be the D (6 bases). V dropped 7 bases and J dropped 8 bases, with 15 bases sitting between them. This CDR3 is 13 amino acids long.

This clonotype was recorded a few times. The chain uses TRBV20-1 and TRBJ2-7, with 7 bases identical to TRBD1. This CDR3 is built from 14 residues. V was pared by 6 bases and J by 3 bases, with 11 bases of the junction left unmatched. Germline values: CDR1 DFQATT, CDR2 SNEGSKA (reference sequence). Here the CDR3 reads CSAIQTGTYYEQYF. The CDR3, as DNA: TGCAGTGCCATCCAGACAGGGACCTACTACGAGCAGTACTTC.

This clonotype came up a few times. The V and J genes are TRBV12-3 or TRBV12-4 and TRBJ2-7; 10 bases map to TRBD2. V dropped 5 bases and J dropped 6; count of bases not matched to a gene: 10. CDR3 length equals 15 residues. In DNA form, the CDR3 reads TGTGCCAGCAGTCTCGAAGCGGGAGGGCCTCTCGAGCAGTACTTC. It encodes CASSLEAGGPLEQYF.

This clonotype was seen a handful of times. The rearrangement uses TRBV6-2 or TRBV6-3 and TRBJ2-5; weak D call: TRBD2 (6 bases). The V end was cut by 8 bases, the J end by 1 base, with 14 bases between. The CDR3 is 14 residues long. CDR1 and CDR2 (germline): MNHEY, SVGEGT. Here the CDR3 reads CASGSSGRQETQYF. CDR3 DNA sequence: TGTGCCAGCGGAAGTAGCGGACGCCAAGAGACCCAGTACTTC.

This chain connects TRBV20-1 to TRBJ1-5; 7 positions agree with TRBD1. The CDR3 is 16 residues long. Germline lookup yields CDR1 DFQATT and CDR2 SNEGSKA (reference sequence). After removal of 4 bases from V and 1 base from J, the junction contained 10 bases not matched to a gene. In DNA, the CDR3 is TGCAGTGCTACCCCAGGGGGGGGTTTAAGCAATCAGCCCCAGCATTTT. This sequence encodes CSATPGGGLSNQPQHF.

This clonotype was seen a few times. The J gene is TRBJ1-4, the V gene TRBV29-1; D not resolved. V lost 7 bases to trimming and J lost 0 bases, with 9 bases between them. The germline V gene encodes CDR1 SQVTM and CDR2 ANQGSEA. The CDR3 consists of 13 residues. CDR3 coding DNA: TGCAGCGGGCTCATCGCAACTAATGAAAAACTGTTTTTT. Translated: CSGLIATNEKLFF.

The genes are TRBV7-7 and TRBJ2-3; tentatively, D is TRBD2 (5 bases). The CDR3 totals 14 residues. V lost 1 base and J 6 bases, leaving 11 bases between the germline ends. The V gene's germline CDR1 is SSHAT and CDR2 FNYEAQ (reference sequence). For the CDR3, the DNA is TGTGCCAGCAGCTTAGGGGATAGAGGGGATACGCAGTATTTT. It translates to CASSLGDRGDTQYF.

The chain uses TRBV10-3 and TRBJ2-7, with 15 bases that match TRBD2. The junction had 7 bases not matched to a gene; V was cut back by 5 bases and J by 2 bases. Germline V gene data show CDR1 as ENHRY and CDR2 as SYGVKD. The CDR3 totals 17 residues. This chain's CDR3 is CAISTGLAGGGTYEQYF. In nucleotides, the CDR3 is TGTGCCATCAGTACGGGACTAGCGGGAGGAGGAACCTACGAGCAGTACTTC.

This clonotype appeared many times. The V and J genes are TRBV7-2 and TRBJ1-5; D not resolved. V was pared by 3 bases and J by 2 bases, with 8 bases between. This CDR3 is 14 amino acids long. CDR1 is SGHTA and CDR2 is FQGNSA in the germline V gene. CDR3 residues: CASSFGFGNQPQHF. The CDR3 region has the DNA TGTGCCAGCAGCTTTGGTTTTGGCAATCAGCCCCAGCATTTT.

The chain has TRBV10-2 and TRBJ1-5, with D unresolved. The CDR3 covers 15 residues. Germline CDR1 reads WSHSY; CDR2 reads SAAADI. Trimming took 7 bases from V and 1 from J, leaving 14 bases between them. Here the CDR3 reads CASKYGELSNQPQHF. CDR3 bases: TGCGCCAGCAAATACGGGGAATTGAGCAATCAGCCCCAGCATTTT.

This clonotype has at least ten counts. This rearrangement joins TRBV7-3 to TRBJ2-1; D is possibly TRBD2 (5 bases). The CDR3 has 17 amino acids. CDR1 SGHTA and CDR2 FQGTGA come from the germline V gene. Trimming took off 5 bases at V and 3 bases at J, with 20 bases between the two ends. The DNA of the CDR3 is TGTGCCAGCAGCCCCTCACCCGGACTGGATGACTACAATGAGCAGTTCTTC. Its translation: CASSPSPGLDDYNEQFF.

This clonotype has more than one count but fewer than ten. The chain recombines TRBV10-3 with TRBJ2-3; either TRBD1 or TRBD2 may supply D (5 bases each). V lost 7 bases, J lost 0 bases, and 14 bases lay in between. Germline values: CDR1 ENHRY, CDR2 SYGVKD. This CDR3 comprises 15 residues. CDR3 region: CAIIRDGTSTDTQYF. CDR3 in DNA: TGTGCCATCATCCGTGACGGGACCAGCACAGATACGCAGTATTTT.

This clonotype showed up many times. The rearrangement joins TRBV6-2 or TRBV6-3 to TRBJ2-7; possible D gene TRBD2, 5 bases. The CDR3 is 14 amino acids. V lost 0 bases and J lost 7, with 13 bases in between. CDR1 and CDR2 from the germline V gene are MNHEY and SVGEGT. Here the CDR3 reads CASSYSLLEEEQYF. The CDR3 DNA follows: TGTGCCAGCAGTTACTCCCTACTAGAGGAGGAGCAGTACTTC.

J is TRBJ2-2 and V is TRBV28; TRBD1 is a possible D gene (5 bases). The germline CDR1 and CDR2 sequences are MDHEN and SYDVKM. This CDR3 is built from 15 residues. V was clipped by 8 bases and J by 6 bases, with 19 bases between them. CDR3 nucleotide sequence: TGTGCCAGCGGTTGGGGCAGGGAAGTCCCCGGGGAGCTGTTTTTT. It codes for CASGWGREVPGELFF.

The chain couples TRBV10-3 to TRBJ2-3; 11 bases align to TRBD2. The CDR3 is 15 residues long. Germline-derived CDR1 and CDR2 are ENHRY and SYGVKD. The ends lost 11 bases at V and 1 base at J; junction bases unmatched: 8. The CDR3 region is CASLPLAGGTDTQYF. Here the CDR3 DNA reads TGTGCCTCCTTACCACTAGCGGGGGGCACAGATACGCAGTATTTT.

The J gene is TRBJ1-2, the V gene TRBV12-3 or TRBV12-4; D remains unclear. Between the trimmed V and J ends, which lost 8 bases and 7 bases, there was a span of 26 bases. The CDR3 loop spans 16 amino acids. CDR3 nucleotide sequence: TGTGCCAGCTCCCCCAAGGATCGGGCCTCTATATCTGGCTACACCTTC. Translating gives CASSPKDRASISGYTF.

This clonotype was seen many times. The CDR3 DNA is TGTGCCAGCAGTTTCACCAATGCAATGACAGATACGCAGTATTTT. Translating gives CASSFTNAMTDTQYF. The V gene is TRBV27, the J gene TRBJ2-3; D uncertain. Germline CDR1 MNHEY, CDR2 SMNVEV (reference sequence). V was clipped by 3 bases and J by 3 bases, with 13 bases between them. The CDR3 is 15 amino acids.

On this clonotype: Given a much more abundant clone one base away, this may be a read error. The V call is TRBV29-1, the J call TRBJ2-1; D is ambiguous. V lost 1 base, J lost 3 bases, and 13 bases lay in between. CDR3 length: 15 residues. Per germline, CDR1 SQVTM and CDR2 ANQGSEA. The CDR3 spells CSVEGLGYYYNEQFF. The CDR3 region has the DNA TGCAGCGTTGAAGGGTTGGGGTACTACTACAATGAGCAGTTCTTC.

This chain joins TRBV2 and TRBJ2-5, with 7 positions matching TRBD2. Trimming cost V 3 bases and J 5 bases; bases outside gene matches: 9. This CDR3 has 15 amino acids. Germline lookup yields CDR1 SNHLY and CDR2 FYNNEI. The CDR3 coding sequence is TGTGCCAGCAGTGAGGGAGTGGCGGGAGTTGAGACCCAGTACTTC. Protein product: CASSEGVAGVETQYF. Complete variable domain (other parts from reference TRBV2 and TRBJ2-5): EPEVTQTPSHQVTQMGQEVILRCVPISNHLYFYWYRQILGQKVEFLVSFYNNEISEKSEIFDDQFSVERPDGSNFTLKIRSTKLEDSAMYFCASSEGVAGVETQYFGPGTRLLVL.

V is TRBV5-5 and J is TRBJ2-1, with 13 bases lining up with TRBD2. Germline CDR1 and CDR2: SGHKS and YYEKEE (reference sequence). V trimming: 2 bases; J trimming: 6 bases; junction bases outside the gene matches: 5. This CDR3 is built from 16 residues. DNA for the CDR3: TGTGCCAGCAGCTTAGGACTAGCGGGAGCCCTCAATGAGCAGTTCTTC. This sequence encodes CASSLGLAGALNEQFF.

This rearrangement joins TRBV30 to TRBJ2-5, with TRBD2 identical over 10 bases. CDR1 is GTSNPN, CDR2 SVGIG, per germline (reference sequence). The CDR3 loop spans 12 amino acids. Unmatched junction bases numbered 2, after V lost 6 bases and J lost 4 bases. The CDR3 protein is CACRLAGETQYF. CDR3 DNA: TGTGCCTGCCGACTAGCGGGAGAGACCCAGTACTTC. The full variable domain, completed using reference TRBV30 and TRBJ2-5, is SQTIHQWPATLVQPVGSPLSLECTVEGTSNPNLYWYRQAAGRGLQLLFYSVGIGQISSEVPQNLSASRPQDRQFILSSKKLLLSDSGFYLCACRLAGETQYFGPGTRLLVL.